This T cell receptor (beta chain) came from a study of T-cell memory formation after mild COVID-19. Study-level background: Largely donor-specific sequence clusters came from a couple of donors.

Germline CDR1 LNHDA, CDR2 SQIVND (reference sequence). This CDR3 region has 12 residues. Trimming removed 3 bases at V and 2 bases at J, with 2 bases between. Whole-study results and caveats: Whereas later expanders leaned CD4+, clones contracting day 15 to 85 showed a balanced CD4/CD8 makeup.

Libraries for TCRalpha and TCRbeta carried sample barcodes and unique molecular identifiers via 5'RACE. TCRdb passed the 5' RACE reads through MiXCR, listing each CDR3 protein once. The table lists 470,000 or so distinct CDR3 sequences, 18% of them singletons. This clonotype was observed a handful of times. The target antigen is unknown. This receptor was obtained from an adult woman who had mild COVID-19 (a few samples of this study predate the infection). Cell type and time point are not known. The rearrangement joins TRBV19 to TRBJ1-3, with D unresolved. The specimen was PBMCs or a T cell subset sorted from them (not recorded which). The CDR3 DNA follows: TGTGCCAGTAGTATTCCTGGAAACACCATATATTTT. It codes for CASSIPGNTIYF. The complete variable domain, with remaining parts taken from reference TRBV19 and TRBJ1-3, reads DGGITQSPKYLFRKEGQNVTLSCEQNLNHDAMYWYRQDPGQGLRLIYYSQIVNDFQKGDIAEGYSVSREKKESFPLTVTSAQKNPTAFYLCASSIPGNTIYFGEGSWLTVV.